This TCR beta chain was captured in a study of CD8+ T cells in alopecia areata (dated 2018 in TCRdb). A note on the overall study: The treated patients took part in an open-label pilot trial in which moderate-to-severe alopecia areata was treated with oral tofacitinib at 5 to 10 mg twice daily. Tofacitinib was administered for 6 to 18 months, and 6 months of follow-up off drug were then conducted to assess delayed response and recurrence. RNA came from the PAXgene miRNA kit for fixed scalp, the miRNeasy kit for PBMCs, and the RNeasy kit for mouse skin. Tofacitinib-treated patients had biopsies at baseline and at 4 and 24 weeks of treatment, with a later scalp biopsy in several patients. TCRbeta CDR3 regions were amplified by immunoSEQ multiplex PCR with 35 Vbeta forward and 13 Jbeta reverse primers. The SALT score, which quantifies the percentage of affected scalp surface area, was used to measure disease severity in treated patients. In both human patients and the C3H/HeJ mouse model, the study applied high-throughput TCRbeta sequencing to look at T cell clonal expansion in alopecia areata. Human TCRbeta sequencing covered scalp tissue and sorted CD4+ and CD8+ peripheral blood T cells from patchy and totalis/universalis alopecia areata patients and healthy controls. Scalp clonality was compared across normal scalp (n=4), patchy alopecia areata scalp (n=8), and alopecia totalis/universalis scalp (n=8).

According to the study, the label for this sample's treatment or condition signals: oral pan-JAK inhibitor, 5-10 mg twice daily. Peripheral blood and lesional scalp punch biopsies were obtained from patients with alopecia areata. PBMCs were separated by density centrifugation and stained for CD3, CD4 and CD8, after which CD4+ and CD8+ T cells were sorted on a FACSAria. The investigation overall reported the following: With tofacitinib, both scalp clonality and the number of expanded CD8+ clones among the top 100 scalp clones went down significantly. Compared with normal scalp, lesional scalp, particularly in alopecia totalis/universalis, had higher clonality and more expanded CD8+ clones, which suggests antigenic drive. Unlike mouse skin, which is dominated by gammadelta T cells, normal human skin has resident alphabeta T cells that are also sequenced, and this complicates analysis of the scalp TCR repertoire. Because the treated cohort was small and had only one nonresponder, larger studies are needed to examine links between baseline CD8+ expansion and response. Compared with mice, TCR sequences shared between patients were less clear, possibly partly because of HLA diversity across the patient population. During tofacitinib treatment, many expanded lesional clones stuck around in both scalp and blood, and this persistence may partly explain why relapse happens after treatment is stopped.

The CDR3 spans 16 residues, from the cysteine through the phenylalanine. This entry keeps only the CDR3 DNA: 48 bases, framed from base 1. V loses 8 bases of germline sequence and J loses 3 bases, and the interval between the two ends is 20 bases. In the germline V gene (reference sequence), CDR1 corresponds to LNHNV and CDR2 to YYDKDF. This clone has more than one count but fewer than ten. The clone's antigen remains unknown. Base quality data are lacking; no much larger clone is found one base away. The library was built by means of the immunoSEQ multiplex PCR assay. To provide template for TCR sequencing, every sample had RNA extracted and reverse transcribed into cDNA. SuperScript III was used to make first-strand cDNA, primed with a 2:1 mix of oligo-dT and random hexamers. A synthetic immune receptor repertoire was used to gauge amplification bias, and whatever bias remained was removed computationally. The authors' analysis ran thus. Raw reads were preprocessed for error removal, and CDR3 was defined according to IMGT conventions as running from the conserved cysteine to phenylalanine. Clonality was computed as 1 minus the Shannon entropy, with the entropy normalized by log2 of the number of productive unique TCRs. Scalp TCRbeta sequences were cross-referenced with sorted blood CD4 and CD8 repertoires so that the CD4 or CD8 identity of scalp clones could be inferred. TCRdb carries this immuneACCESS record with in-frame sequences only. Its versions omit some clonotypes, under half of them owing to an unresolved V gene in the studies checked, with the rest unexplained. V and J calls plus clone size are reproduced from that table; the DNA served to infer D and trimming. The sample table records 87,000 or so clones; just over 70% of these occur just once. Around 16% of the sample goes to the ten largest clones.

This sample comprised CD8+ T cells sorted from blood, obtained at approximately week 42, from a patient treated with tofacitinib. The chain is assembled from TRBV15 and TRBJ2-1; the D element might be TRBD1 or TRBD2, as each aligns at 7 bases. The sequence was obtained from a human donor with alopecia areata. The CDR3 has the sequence CATGAGEGAFYNEQFF. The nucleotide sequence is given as TGTGCCACCGGGGCGGGGGAGGGGGCCTTCTACAATGAGCAGTTCTTC.